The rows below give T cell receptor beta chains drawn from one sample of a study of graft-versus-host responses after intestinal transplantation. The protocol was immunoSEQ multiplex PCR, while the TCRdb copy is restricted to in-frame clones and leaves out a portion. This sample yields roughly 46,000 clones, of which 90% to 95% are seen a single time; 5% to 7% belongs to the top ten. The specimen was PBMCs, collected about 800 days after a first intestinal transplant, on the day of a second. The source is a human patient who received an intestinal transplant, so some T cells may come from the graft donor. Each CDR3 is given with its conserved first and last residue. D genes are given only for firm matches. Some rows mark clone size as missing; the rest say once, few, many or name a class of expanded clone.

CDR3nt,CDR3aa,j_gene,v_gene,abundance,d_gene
TGTGCCAGCAGGGCCTACCCCACGCTTTCCCGGCTCTCTGGGGCCAACGTCCTGACTTTC,CASRAYPTLSRLSGANVLTF,TRBJ2-6,TRBV28,-,-
TGTGCCAGAAACCCACAGGGGGTAGGCTATGGCTACACCTTC,CARNPQGVGYGYTF,TRBJ1-2,TRBV5-3,-,TRBD1
TGTGCCAGCAGCGGGGGACTAGCGCCATACGAGCAGTACTTC,CASSGGLAPYEQYF,TRBJ2-7,TRBV9,-,TRBD2
TGTGCCAGCAGTTTAGCGGGCGTCTCCTACAATGAGCAGCTCTTC,CASSLAGVSYNEQLF,TRBJ2-1,TRBV6-1,-,TRBD2
TGTGCCAGCAGTGACAGGGGGTACTCTGGAAACACCATATATTTT,CASSDRGYSGNTIYF,TRBJ1-3,TRBV2,-,TRBD1
TGTGCCAGCAGCTTGACGGGATCTAGCACAGATACGCAGTATTTT,CASSLTGSSTDTQYF,TRBJ2-3,TRBV5-8,-,-
TGTGCCAGCAGCCCGGGGGGGACTAGCGGGAGAAGGTGGCAGTTCTTC,CASSPGGTSGRRWQFF,TRBJ2-1,TRBV7-2,-,TRBD2
TGTGCCAGCAGTTTAGGTACCTCGAACACTGAAGCTTTCTTT,CASSLGTSNTEAFF,TRBJ1-1,TRBV28,-,-
TGTGCCAGCAGTCCGAATTGGGGGGCCGGTGAAGCTTTCTTT,CASSPNWGAGEAFF,TRBJ1-1,TRBV27,-,-
TGTGCCAGCAGCGGACTCTTATATGGCTACACCTTC,CASSGLLYGYTF,TRBJ1-2,TRBV11-2,-,-
TGTGCCAGCAGGAGGACTGAAGAAAAACTGTTTTTT,CASRRTEEKLFF,TRBJ1-4,TRBV6-6,few,-
TGTGCCAGCAGTTGGGGGGATAGGGGGACATACTACAATGAGCAGTTCTTC,CASSWGDRGTYYNEQFF,TRBJ2-1,TRBV27,-,-
TGTGCCAGCCGCCGAGGGGGCGGTGGACTAAATGAGCAGTTCTTC,CASRRGGGGLNEQFF,TRBJ2-1,TRBV6-5,-,-
TGTGCCAGCACCCCCGGACAGCGCACAGATACGCAGTATTTT,CASTPGQRTDTQYF,TRBJ2-3,TRBV6-1,-,-
TGTGCCAGCAGCAATAAGGGGCGGGACACCCCAGCAACTAATGAAAAACTGTTTTTT,CASSNKGRDTPATNEKLFF,TRBJ1-4,TRBV21-1,-,-
TGCGCCAGCAGCTTGGCCGAAGCAGGGGGCGTCGAAAAACTGTTTTTT,CASSLAEAGGVEKLFF,TRBJ1-4,TRBV5-1,-,TRBD1
TGTGCCAGCAGCTTAGCGGGAGTTCGAAATGAGCAGTTCTTC,CASSLAGVRNEQFF,TRBJ2-1,TRBV7-9,-,-
TGTGCTAGTGGTTTGGTTTCTGGCGAGCAGTACTTC,CASGLVSGEQYF,TRBJ2-7,TRBV12-5,-,-
TGTGCCAGTAGTTGGGGCGGACAGGTCAATGAGCAGTTCTTC,CASSWGGQVNEQFF,TRBJ2-1,TRBV19,once,TRBD1
TGTGCCAGCAGCGCCAGGGGGTTGTGGAACGAGCAGTACTTC,CASSARGLWNEQYF,TRBJ2-7,TRBV7-8,-,TRBD1